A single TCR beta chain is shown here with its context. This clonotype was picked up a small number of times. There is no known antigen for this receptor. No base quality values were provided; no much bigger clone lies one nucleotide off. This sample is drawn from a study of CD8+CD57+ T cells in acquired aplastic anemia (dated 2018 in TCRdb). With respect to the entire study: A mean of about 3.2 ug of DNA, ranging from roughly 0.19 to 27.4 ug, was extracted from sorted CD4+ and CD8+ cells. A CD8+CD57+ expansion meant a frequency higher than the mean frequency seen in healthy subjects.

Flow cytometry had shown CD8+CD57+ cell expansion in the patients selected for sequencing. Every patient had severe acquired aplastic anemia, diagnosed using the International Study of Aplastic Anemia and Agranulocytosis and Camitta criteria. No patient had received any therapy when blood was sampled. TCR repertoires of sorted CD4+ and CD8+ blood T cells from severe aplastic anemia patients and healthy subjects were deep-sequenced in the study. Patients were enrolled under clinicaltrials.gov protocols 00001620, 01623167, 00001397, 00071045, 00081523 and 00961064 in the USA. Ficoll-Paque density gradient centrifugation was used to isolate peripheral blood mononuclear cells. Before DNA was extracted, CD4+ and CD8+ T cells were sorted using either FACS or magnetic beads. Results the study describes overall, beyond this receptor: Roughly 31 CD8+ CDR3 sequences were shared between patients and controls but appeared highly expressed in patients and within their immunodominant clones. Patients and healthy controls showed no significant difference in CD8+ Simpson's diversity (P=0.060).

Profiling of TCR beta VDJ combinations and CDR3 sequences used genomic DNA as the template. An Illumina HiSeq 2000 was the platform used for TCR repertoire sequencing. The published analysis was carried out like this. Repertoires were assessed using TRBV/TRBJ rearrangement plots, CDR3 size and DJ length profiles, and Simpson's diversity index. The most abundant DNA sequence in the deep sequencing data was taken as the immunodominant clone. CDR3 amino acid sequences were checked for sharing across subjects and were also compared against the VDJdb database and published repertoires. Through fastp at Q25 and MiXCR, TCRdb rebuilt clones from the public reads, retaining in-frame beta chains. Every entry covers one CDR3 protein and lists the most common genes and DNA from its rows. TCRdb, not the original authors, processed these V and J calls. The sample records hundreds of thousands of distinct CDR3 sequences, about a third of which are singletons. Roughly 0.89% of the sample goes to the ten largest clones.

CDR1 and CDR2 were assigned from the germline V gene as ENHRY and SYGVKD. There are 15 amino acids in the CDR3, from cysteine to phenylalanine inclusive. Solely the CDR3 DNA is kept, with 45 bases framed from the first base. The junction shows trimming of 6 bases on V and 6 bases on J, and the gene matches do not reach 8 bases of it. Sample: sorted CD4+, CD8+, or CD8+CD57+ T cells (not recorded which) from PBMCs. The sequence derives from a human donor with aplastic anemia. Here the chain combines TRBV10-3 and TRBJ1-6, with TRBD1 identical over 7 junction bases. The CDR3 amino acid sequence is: CAISPGQSANSPLHF. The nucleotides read TGTGCCATCAGCCCGGGACAGAGTGCTAATTCACCCCTCCACTTT.